This T cell receptor beta chain comes out of a study of brain T cells in children with intractable seizures. V was cut by 0 bases and J by 2 bases, with 13 bases left in between. CDR1 is MGHRA, CDR2 YSYEKL, per germline. This CDR3 has 16 residues. The data were produced by immunoSEQ multiplex PCR, yet TCRdb's version contains in-frame clones alone and is incomplete. This sample has under 150,000 clones; 94% occur once, and the top ten carry roughly 4%. The sequencing here drew on peripheral blood, taken at surgery. V usage is TRBV4-1 and J usage is TRBJ1-2; no clear D gene. This TCR came from a boy in the first two years of life with hemimegalencephaly and intractable seizures. CDR3 DNA: TGCGCCAGCAGCCAAGATCAGACGACAATCAACTATGGCTACACCTTC. It is translated as CASSQDQTTINYGYTF.